The 14 T cell receptor beta chains given below trace back to one sample, sequenced in a study of blood T cell repertoires in COVID-19. Measured with immunoSEQ multiplex PCR; TCRdb has only the in-frame clones, and not every one. The table has about 200,000 clones, 81% seen once. Source material: peripheral blood. Source of these receptors: a woman aged 80 or older with acute or convalescent COVID-19.

This rearrangement joins TRBV27 to TRBJ2-7, with TRBD2 as a possible D gene (6 bases). Germline V gene data show CDR1 as MNHEY and CDR2 as SMNVEV (reference sequence). The CDR3 covers 13 residues. Trimming shortened V by 5 bases and J by 3 bases, and 11 bases separated the two germline ends. DNA for the CDR3: TGTGCCAGCAGTCCACTAGCTGACTACGAGCAGTACTTC. It codes for CASSPLADYEQYF.

This clone has only a few counts. This sequence joins TRBV28 and TRBJ1-2; 7 bases align to TRBD1. The CDR3 totals 12 residues. V shed 6 bases and J 4 bases; nucleotides not matched to a gene: 2. The germline gives CDR1 MDHEN, CDR2 SYDVKM. CDR3 amino acids: CASSRDSYGYTF. The DNA of the CDR3 is TGTGCCAGCAGCAGGGACAGCTATGGCTACACCTTC.

The chain combines TRBV6-2 or TRBV6-3 with TRBJ2-7; unclear D gene. Trimming pared 6 bases from V and 2 bases from J, leaving 5 bases between. The germline V gene has CDR1 MNHEY and CDR2 SVGEGT. The CDR3 extends over 11 amino acids. CDR3 DNA sequence: TGTGCCAGCAGCACAGCCTACGAGCAGTACTTC. This codes for CASSTAYEQYF.

The chain links TRBV5-1 to TRBJ2-3; TRBD2 is a possible D gene (6 bases). Germline CDR1 SGHRS, CDR2 YFSETQ. Trimming shortened V by 0 bases and J by 1 base, and 12 bases separated the two germline ends. The CDR3 covers 16 residues. CDR3 loop: CASSLASSGGTDTQYF. The CDR3 DNA is TGCGCCAGCAGCTTGGCCTCTTCGGGGGGCACAGATACGCAGTATTTT.

This chain joins TRBV3-1 (or the pseudogene TRBV3-2) and TRBJ1-3; no clear D gene. Trimming removed 6 bases from V and 0 bases from J, with 9 bases in between. CDR1 is LGHDT, CDR2 YNNKEL, per germline (reference sequence). There are 14 residues in the CDR3. The CDR3 is CASSPESSGNTIYF. The CDR3 DNA reads TGTGCCAGCAGTCCGGAGAGCTCTGGAAACACCATATATTTT.

The chain is built from TRBV3-1 (or the pseudogene TRBV3-2) and TRBJ2-3, with 8 positions matching TRBD1. From germline, CDR1 is LGHDT and CDR2 YNNKEL (reference sequence). V gave up 5 bases and J gave up 6 bases; unmatched junction bases: 10. This CDR3 contains 15 residues. The CDR3 here is CASSYRGTGLDTQYF. CDR3 bases: TGTGCCAGCAGCTACCGTGGGACAGGCCTCGATACGCAGTATTTT.

This clone was counted between two and nine times. V usage is TRBV6-5 and J usage is TRBJ1-2; 11 bases line up with TRBD1. Germline trimming cut 6 bases from V and 2 bases from J; bases unmatched to any gene: 5. The CDR3 totals 15 residues. Germline CDR1 is MNHEY and CDR2 is SVGAGI. The CDR3 DNA is TGTGCCAGCAGGAAGGGACAGGGGGTAAACTATGGCTACACCTTC. Translating gives CASRKGQGVNYGYTF.

Only a few counts were recorded for this clone. This chain joins TRBV10-3 and TRBJ2-7; D is possibly TRBD1 (5 bases). V lost 2 bases and J lost 6, with 14 bases in between. CDR1 is ENHRY, CDR2 SYGVKD, per germline. The CDR3 contains 14 residues. CDR3 residues: CAISEQGLGREQYF. The DNA for the CDR3 is TGTGCCATCAGTGAGCAGGGCCTGGGGCGCGAGCAGTACTTC.

This chain uses TRBV11-2 with TRBJ1-6; D is unclear. CDR3 size: 13 residues. Germline assignment: CDR1 SGHAT and CDR2 FQNNGV. Trimming removed 0 bases at V and 10 bases at J, with 7 bases between. The CDR3 is CASSLEGRSPLHF. CDR3 sequence (DNA): TGTGCCAGCAGCTTAGAAGGGAGATCACCCCTCCACTTT.

V usage is TRBV7-2 and J usage is TRBJ2-3, with TRBD1 matching over 8 bases. The trim removed 5 bases at V and 1 base at J, leaving 2 bases unmatched. From germline, CDR1 is SGHTA and CDR2 FQGNSA. CDR3 size: 14 residues. The CDR3 reads CASSQQGGTDTQYF. The CDR3 DNA reads TGTGCCAGCAGCCAACAGGGGGGCACAGATACGCAGTATTTT.

The chain links TRBV27 to TRBJ2-7; a weak D match, TRBD1 (6 bases). Trimming removed 5 bases at V and 2 bases at J, with 10 bases between. Germline V gene sequence: CDR1 MNHEY, CDR2 SMNVEV (reference sequence). The CDR3 loop spans 13 amino acids. CDR3 bases: TGTGCCAGCAGTCAACAGGGACCCTACGAGCAGTACTTC. Protein product: CASSQQGPYEQYF.

The chain couples TRBV19 to TRBJ2-7; D possibly corresponds to TRBD2 (5 bases). Germline V CDR1 and CDR2: LNHDA, SQIVND (reference sequence). This CDR3 spans 15 amino acids. Trimming took 5 bases from V and 3 from J, leaving 17 bases between them. CDR3 nucleotides: TGTGCCAGTAGTCGAGGGCTCACCGTTAGCTACGAGCAGTACTTC. Translation: CASSRGLTVSYEQYF.

At least ten counts were recorded for this clone. The chain recombines TRBV30 with TRBJ2-4, with TRBD1 as a possible D gene (7 bases). V lost 0 bases and J 4 bases, leaving 13 bases between the germline ends. The CDR3 runs 15 residues. CDR1 and CDR2 (germline): GTSNPN, SVGIG (reference sequence). In DNA, the CDR3 is TGTGCCTGGAGTGTACGGGGGACAGCAAAAAACATTCAGTACTTC. Encoded protein: CAWSVRGTAKNIQYF.

Only one count was recorded for this clone. V usage is TRBV5-1 and J usage is TRBJ2-3, with 9 positions matching TRBD2. The CDR3 contains 16 residues. V lost 0 bases and J lost 4; bases outside the gene matches: 6. CDR1 is SGHRS and CDR2 is YFSETQ in the germline V gene. For the CDR3, the DNA is TGCGCCAGCAGCTTGGTTAGCGGGAGACCGCCAGATACGCAGTATTTT. Protein product: CASSLVSGRPPDTQYF. Full variable domain (missing parts from reference TRBV5-1 and TRBJ2-3): KAGVTQTPRYLIKTRGQQVTLSCSPISGHRSVSWYQQTPGQGLQFLFEYFSETQRNKGNFPGRFSGRQFSNSRSEMNVSTLELGDSALYLCASSLVSGRPPDTQYFGPGTRLTVL.